This entry describes one T cell receptor (beta chain). What it binds is not known. A junction boundary mismatches the germline segment, possibly from a read error. This entry is derived from a study of shared clonotypes between healthy human individuals. Germline V gene lookup returns CDR1 MNHEY and CDR2 SMNVEV (reference sequence). The CDR3 has 13 residues. Naive CD8 cells lacked CD45RO and underwent positive selection for CCR7, leaving out terminally differentiated effector memory CD45RA+ cells. All donors were Caucasian adults living in Nashville, Tennessee. Study-wide points: Clonotype sharing across several donors was observed for approximately 5% of naive CD4 clonotypes.

At the deep level, the assay was run. The authors loaded about 200 ng DNA, 30,000 to 35,000 T cell genomes, into sorted-subset replicate PCRs. Repertoires were generated with immunoSEQ multiplex PCR, while TCRdb's copy carries only in-frame clones and drops some. The sample contains about 820,000 clones, 80% to 95% of which appear only once. The sequenced material came from naive CD8+ T cells sorted from blood. This chain uses TRBV27 with TRBJ2-7; 8 nucleotides align to TRBD1. The sequence came from a man younger than 45 in good health. The CDR3: CASSFSLTGTGFF. CDR3 sequence (DNA): TGTGCCAGCAGTTTCTCGCTTACCGGGACAGGTTTCTTC.